This TCR beta chain is drawn from a study of T cell responses to AZD1222 COVID-19 vaccine (dated by TCRdb to about 2021). Background for the entire study: AZD1222 recipients whose second dose came at about 4 weeks and those whose second dose came at about 12 weeks were combined into one group, since spike-specific TCR depth and breadth did not differ between the two schedules. A total of under 250 trial participants underwent TCR sequencing, of whom roughly 210 had received two doses of AZD1222 and around 26 had received two doses of the MenACWY control vaccine. Trial participants were enrolled by age into 18-55, 56-69 and 70-plus year subgroups, with roughly 160, 29 and 62 TCR-sequenced participants respectively. Study-wide findings and limitations: Because no samples from the day 14 peak response were available, repertoires could be characterized only after the peak T cell response. Participants were mostly white British, with more females than males. The authors suggested clonal diversity may have been underestimated. In the small 56-69-year group, the increase in depth fell short of significance, most likely because of low power. After two AZD1222 doses, both the breadth and the depth of spike-specific TCRs were significantly higher than at day 0 and than in MenACWY recipients. The vaccine-associated CD4 TCRs covered the entire spike protein, and the dominant responses fell in regions 160-218 and 743-854. Reportedly, almost half of the unique spike-specific TCRs recognized epitopes lying outside the regions that are mutated in the B.1.351 and B.1.1.7 variants. Conclusions about previously exposed vaccinees were limited because only a handful of AZD1222 recipients were SARS-CoV-2 seropositive at baseline.

The CDR3 regions of human TCRbeta chains were subjected to immunosequencing. In the paper's pipeline: TCRs in the repertoires were matched against a reference library of SARS-CoV-2-specific TCRs that had been generated with the MIRA antigen-specificity platform. Breadth was defined as the fraction of unique TCRs that were SARS-CoV-2-associated, and depth was defined as the fraction of total T cells that were SARS-CoV-2-associated. Using the MIRA data, every spike-specific TCR was mapped to the spike region that the TCR reacted to and assigned to either a CD4 or a CD8 class. Log10-transformed breadth and depth values were compared by one-way ANOVA with Sidak's multiple comparisons tests. TCRdb limited this immuneACCESS table to in-frame rearrangements with V and J called. A share of clones is missing; checked studies link under half to unresolved V genes, and the rest is unexplained. The V and J calls and clone size were taken over from that table, and D and trimming were inferred from the DNA. The sample profile shows over 150,000 clones; 85% to 90% of them were found once. Roughly 5.5% of the sample goes to the ten largest clones.

This sample's time point label indicates: baseline before first vaccination. Samples from vaccinated people were obtained from the UK trials COV001 and COV002, which included a single-blind randomized controlled phase 2/3 trial of AZD1222 (ChAdOx1 nCoV-19) in healthy adults. For TCRbeta chain sequencing, PBMC samples were collected from trial participants at day 0 and at day 28 after the second dose. Via the germline V gene, CDR1 is MNHNS and CDR2 SASEGT. The CDR3 contains 13 residues, cysteine and phenylalanine counted. Only the CDR3 DNA stays, 39 bases, in frame from base 1. In regard to this clone: No antigen is known for it. The junction differs from germline at one of its ends, possibly a read error.

The receptor comes from an adult in good health. Sequenced here: peripheral blood, sampled on day 0 of AZD1222 vaccination. In this chain, TRBV6-1 is recombined with TRBJ2-7; TRBD1 lines up with 7 middle nucleotides. The CDR3 protein: CASSEGQAYEQYF. The nucleotide sequence reads TGTGCCAGCAGCGAAGGACAGGCCTACGAGCAGTACTTC.